This entry describes one T cell receptor (beta chain). One junction end disagrees with the germline gene, perhaps due to a read error. The PCR had 60 Vbeta and 13 Jbeta primers. Data came from immunoSEQ multiplex PCR; TCRdb stores just in-frame clones and leaves some out. The data show 150,000 to 200,000 clones, more than 70% seen once. These data originate in a study of cytomegalovirus exposure and HLA in healthy donors. The germline CDR1 and CDR2 sequences are MNHNS and SASEGT. CDR3 size: 11 residues. The material sequenced was PBMCs. This receptor was obtained from a young man in good health and CMV-seropositive. The V gene is TRBV6-1, the J gene TRBJ1-2; D is ambiguous. In DNA, the CDR3 is TGTGCCACCAGGATGAACTATGGCTACCCCTTC. Protein: CATRMNYGYPF.